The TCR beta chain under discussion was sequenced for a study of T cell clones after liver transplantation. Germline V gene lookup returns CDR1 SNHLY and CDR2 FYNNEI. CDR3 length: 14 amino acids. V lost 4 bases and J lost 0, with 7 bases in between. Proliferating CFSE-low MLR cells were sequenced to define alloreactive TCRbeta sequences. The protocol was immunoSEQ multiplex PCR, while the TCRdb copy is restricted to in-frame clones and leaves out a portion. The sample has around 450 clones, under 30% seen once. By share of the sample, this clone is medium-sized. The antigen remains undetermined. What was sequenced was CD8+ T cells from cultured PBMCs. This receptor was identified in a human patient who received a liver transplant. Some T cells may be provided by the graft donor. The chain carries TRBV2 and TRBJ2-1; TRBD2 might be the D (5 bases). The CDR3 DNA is TGTGCCAGCAGTGGAGGGAGCTCCTACAATGAGCAGTTCTTC. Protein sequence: CASSGGSSYNEQFF.